This T cell receptor beta chain came from a study of control samples from healthy donors and cancer patients. Germline assignment: CDR1 SGHRS and CDR2 YFSETQ. The V end lost 2 bases, the J end lost 0 bases, and 18 bases lay between the germline ends. This CDR3 spans 18 amino acids. Only in-frame clones appear in the TCRdb table, and some are missing; sequencing was by immunoSEQ multiplex PCR. The data contain 190,000 or so clones, roughly 91% of them singletons. The sequence came from a man aged 18 to 30 in good health. V gene TRBV5-1 combines with J gene TRBJ2-1; the D gene could be TRBD1 or TRBD2 (6 bases each). The sequencing sample was made of blood. CDR3 DNA: TGCGCCAGCAGCTTTGACTGGGGGGCCCCGAGCTCCTACAATGAGCAGTTCTTC. This gives the protein CASSFDWGAPSSYNEQFF.